This T cell receptor beta chain appears in the sequencing data of a study of identical twins listed by TCRdb under 2016. About the investigation overall: TCR alpha and beta repertoires from monozygotic twins, unrelated adults of various ages and cord blood were deep-sequenced to test whether fetal clonotypes persist. Replicate twin experiments were performed at different times using different library preparation protocols to rule out contamination.

Library construction relied on 5' RACE. Sequencing relied on an Illumina HiSeq 2000. A universal primer binding site was added through template switching, and the final cDNA carried a unique molecular identifier so that TCR cDNA molecules could be counted accurately. Specific primers in the conserved constant-segment region were used to synthesize first-strand cDNA for the TCR alpha and beta chains. To control for contamination, every cDNA library was double barcoded, receiving both a SMART-Mk sample barcode and Illumina barcodes. Two successive PCR steps introduced TruSeq adapter sequences along with Illumina sample barcodes. The Illumina HiSeq platform was used with custom primers to sequence TCR alpha and beta cDNA libraries. Turning to the authors' computational methods: Raw reads were processed with MiGEC to extract unique molecular identifiers, and MiXCR was used to determine CDR3 positions. Recombination models were inferred per individual with the repgenHMM and IGoR tools using an EM algorithm. The analysis of shared clonotypes was done with the tcR package in R, with sharing normalized by the product of cloneset sizes. To study raw recombination without the effects of thymic and clonal selection, out-of-frame nonproductive sequences were analyzed. In TCRdb, the public reads were trimmed at Q25 with fastp and aligned with MiXCR, with productive beta chains retained. Duplicate CDR3 protein sequences are folded into a single record with the most common DNA and genes. None of the V and J calls come from the authors' own analysis; TCRdb made them. Within this sample are 1,800,000 or so distinct CDR3 sequences, with about 31% of them counted one time only. The ten largest clones take up more than 0.25% of the sample.

The CDR3 spans 15 residues, from the cysteine through the phenylalanine. The entry retains the CDR3 DNA only, 45 bases that are in frame from base 1. The germline V gene (reference sequence) supplies CDR1 DFQATT and CDR2 SNEGSKA. The germline V end is reduced by 1 base and the J end by 3 bases; junction bases left unmatched: 6. Only healthy Caucasian donors were included. On the study overall, not on this receptor specifically: The excess sharing between twins in beta out-of-frame sequences was weaker because fewer shared sequences reduced the signal-to-noise ratio. Because the same donors could not be followed over many years, the conclusions relied on cross-sectional statistical analysis. Out-of-frame TCR alpha sharing in monozygotic twins was systematically underestimated by recombination models, whereas sharing between unrelated individuals was in agreement with the recombination models. Fewer insertions were carried by abundant cord blood beta clonotypes, a similar but weaker trend appeared in young adult naive repertoires, and no such trend appeared in memory repertoires. Out-of-frame TCR alpha sequences shared between twins showed an excess of low generation-probability sequences compared with coincidental sharing between unrelated individuals. Invariant T cells such as MAIT and iNKT could partly confound zero-insertion analyses, though diverse VJ usage argued against this for most clonotypes.

This clonotype was seen only a few times. Its antigen is unknown. Per-nucleotide qualities are absent, and no much larger clonotype sits a single base away. Sequencing was carried out using cord blood. The sequence is built from TRBV20-1 and TRBJ1-5; 7 central nucleotides agree with TRBD1. The TCR comes from a newborn girl in good health. The DNA sequence is TGCAGTGCTAGAGTCCCGGGACAGCTCAATCAGCCCCAGCATTTT. Translated, it reads CSARVPGQLNQPQHF.